The 29 T cell receptor beta chains given below trace back to one sample, sequenced in a study of Tregs in tolerant kidney transplant recipients. This table comes from immunoSEQ multiplex PCR, and its TCRdb copy is limited to in-frame clones, with some not included. The sample has some 90,000 clones; roughly nine tenths are singletons. Sample: CD8+ T cells from blood. The source of these receptors is a human donor in good health.

This clone was recorded once. The CDR3 DNA reads as TGTGCCAGCAGCCCCCTGAGGGAGGAGACAGATACGCAGTATTTT. It is translated as CASSPLREETDTQYF. The chain carries TRBV27 and TRBJ2-3, with D possibly being TRBD2 (6 bases). The CDR3 is made up of 15 amino acids. V was clipped by 6 bases and J by 3 bases, with 16 bases between them. Germline V gives CDR1 MNHEY, CDR2 SMNVEV (reference sequence).

The chain combines TRBV10-3 with TRBJ2-4; maybe TRBD1 (6 bases). V lost 11 bases, J lost 1 base, and 18 bases lay in between. CDR1 ENHRY and CDR2 SYGVKD come from the germline V gene. The CDR3 covers 15 residues. As DNA, the CDR3 is TGTGCCCCCCCACAGGGTCCCCGGGCCAAAAACATTCAGTACTTC. It yields the protein CAPPQGPRAKNIQYF.

The chain employs TRBV7-9 and TRBJ2-3, with 12 positions matching TRBD2. Germline V gene lookup returns CDR1 SEHNR and CDR2 FQNEAQ (reference sequence). The trim removed 2 bases at V and 5 bases at J, leaving 5 bases unmatched. CDR3 length: 16 amino acids. CDR3 coding DNA: TGTGCCAGCAGCTTACGACCGGGACTAGCGGGAGATACGCAGTATTTT. It yields the protein CASSLRPGLAGDTQYF.

The CDR3 here is CASSRPLGAGVIDTQYF. The CDR3 DNA reads as TGTGCCAGCAGTCGACCCCTGGGAGCGGGGGTAATAGATACGCAGTATTTT. This chain joins TRBV27 and TRBJ2-3; 8 bases match TRBD2. V lost 5 bases, J lost 5 bases, and 15 bases stayed unmatched. Germline assignment: CDR1 MNHEY and CDR2 SMNVEV (reference sequence). The CDR3 length is 17 residues.

The chain carries TRBV6-6 and TRBJ1-2, with a tentative D call TRBD1 (6 bases). Germline V gene sequence: CDR1 MNHNY, CDR2 SVGAGI (reference sequence). The CDR3 totals 15 residues. V was cut by 0 bases and J by 5 bases, with 13 bases left in between. The CDR3 loop reads CASSYSSGGAYGYTF. As DNA, the CDR3 is TGTGCCAGCAGTTACTCGTCGGGGGGCGCGTATGGCTACACCTTC.

The gene calls are TRBV7-9 and TRBJ2-2, with a possible D match to TRBD1 (6 bases). The CDR3 has 15 residues. Per germline, CDR1 SEHNR and CDR2 FQNEAQ (reference sequence). Trimming shortened V by 2 bases and J by 1 base, and 8 bases separated the two germline ends. CDR3 in amino acids: CASSLSGQNTGELFF. For the CDR3, the DNA is TGTGCCAGCAGCTTATCGGGACAGAACACCGGGGAGCTGTTTTTT.

This clone has only one observation. This chain links TRBV30 with TRBJ1-2; D gene unclear. The CDR3 extends over 13 amino acids. The V gene's germline CDR1 is GTSNPN and CDR2 SVGIG (reference sequence). V was pared by 0 bases and J by 6 bases, with 11 bases between. CDR3 sequence (DNA): TGTGCCTGGAGTGTAAACGGAGACGATGGCTACACCTTC. Protein sequence: CAWSVNGDDGYTF.

J is TRBJ2-7 and V is TRBV27, with 11 bases that match TRBD2. Trimming at V came to 2 bases and at J to 1 base, leaving 7 bases not matched to a gene. Germline CDR1 and CDR2: MNHEY and SMNVEV (reference sequence). The CDR3 loop spans 17 amino acids. This CDR3 reads CASSLILAGGPSYEQYF. DNA for the CDR3: TGTGCCAGCAGTTTAATTTTAGCGGGAGGGCCGTCCTACGAGCAGTACTTC.

The chain combines TRBV9 with TRBJ2-7, with TRBD1 matching over 7 bases. Germline V CDR1 and CDR2: SGDLS, YYNGEE. The CDR3 totals 14 residues. Trimming at V came to 4 bases and at J to 3 bases, leaving 7 bases not matched to a gene. The CDR3 DNA reads TGTGCCAGCAGCCCCCGGACAGGAGACTACGAGCAGTACTTC. Its protein is CASSPRTGDYEQYF.

The chain joins TRBV7-9 to TRBJ2-1, with 9 bases matching TRBD1. The CDR3 consists of 16 residues. V gave up 5 bases and J gave up 3 bases; unmatched junction bases: 8. The germline V gene has CDR1 SEHNR and CDR2 FQNEAQ (reference sequence). The CDR3 DNA sequence: TGTGCCAGCAGCGCAATGCCGGACAGGGGCTACAATGAGCAGTTCTTC. This sequence encodes CASSAMPDRGYNEQFF. Using reference TRBV7-9 and TRBJ2-1 for the parts outside the CDR3, the full variable domain is DTGVSQNPRHKITKRGQNVTFRCDPISEHNRLYWYRQTLGQGPEFLTYFQNEAQLEKSRLLSDRFSAERPKGSFSTLEIQRTEQGDSAMYLCASSAMPDRGYNEQFFGPGTRLTVL.

The chain uses TRBV9 and TRBJ2-7; a weak D match, TRBD1 (5 bases). The germline CDR1 and CDR2 sequences are SGDLS and YYNGEE. The CDR3 runs to 15 residues. Trimming pared 2 bases from V and 4 bases from J, leaving 16 bases between. CDR3 loop: CASSVGLPGGYEQYF. DNA of the CDR3: TGTGCCAGCAGCGTGGGGCTACCCGGTGGTTACGAGCAGTACTTC.

The V call is TRBV27, the J call TRBJ2-1; perhaps TRBD1 as D (5 bases). V lost 2 bases, J lost 2 bases, and 10 bases lay in between. Germline V gives CDR1 MNHEY, CDR2 SMNVEV (reference sequence). This CDR3 has 15 amino acids. The CDR3 sequence is CASSLGVGAYNEQFF. The CDR3 DNA is TGTGCCAGCAGTTTAGGGGTAGGGGCCTACAATGAGCAGTTCTTC.

The chain employs TRBV5-4 and TRBJ2-7; 9 bases are a match to TRBD2. The CDR3 extends over 17 amino acids. Germline V gene sequence: CDR1 SGHNT, CDR2 YYREEE (reference sequence). The ends lost 2 bases at V and 2 bases at J; junction bases unmatched: 11. As DNA, the CDR3 is TGTGCCAGCAGCTTCTCCCTAGCGGGGCTAAGTACCTACGAGCAGTACTTC. Translating gives CASSFSLAGLSTYEQYF.

The chain joins TRBV11-2 to TRBJ2-7, with unresolved D. Germline V gene data show CDR1 as SGHAT and CDR2 as FQNNGV. This CDR3 region has 12 residues. With 1 base removed from V and 4 bases from J, the gap between germline ends came to 5 bases. This chain's CDR3 is CASSLVSYEQYF. In DNA, the CDR3 is TGTGCCAGCAGCTTAGTTAGTTACGAGCAGTACTTC.

The CDR3 nucleotides read TGTGCCAGCAGTTACCGGTGGACTAGCAACAACGAGCAGTACTTC. Translation: CASSYRWTSNNEQYF. The V and J genes are TRBV6-5 and TRBJ2-7; 8 bases align to TRBD2. The CDR3 spans 15 residues. The V and J ends lost 2 bases and 5 bases, in that order; junction bases with no gene match: 8. CDR1 is MNHEY, CDR2 SVGAGI, per germline.

The chain recombines TRBV6-5 with TRBJ1-3; TRBD1 aligns across 9 bases. CDR1 and CDR2 from the germline V gene are MNHEY and SVGAGI. V was clipped by 2 bases and J by 0 bases; unmatched bases: 2. This CDR3 spans 16 amino acids. CDR3 DNA sequence: TGTGCCAGCAGTTACGGACAGGGGCTCTCTGGAAACACCATATATTTT. The encoded protein is CASSYGQGLSGNTIYF.

Comment on this clone: This sample also contains other DNA sequences that code for the same CDR3. The DNA for the CDR3 is TGCGCCAGCAGCTTGGGGGCTAGCGGCACAGATACGCAGTATTTT. Its translation: CASSLGASGTDTQYF. The chain couples TRBV5-1 to TRBJ2-3; D possibly corresponds to TRBD2 (6 bases). This CDR3 has 15 amino acids. Trimming removed 0 bases from V and 1 base from J, with 9 bases in between. Germline CDR1 SGHRS, CDR2 YFSETQ.

The chain couples TRBV7-9 to TRBJ1-2; D is ambiguous. Germline V lookup: CDR1 SEHNR, CDR2 FQNEAQ (reference sequence). V was pared by 1 base and J by 2 bases, with 8 bases between. This CDR3 has 14 amino acids. The CDR3 DNA reads as TGTGCCAGCAGCTTAGAGGCACAGAACTATGGCTACACCTTC. Translation: CASSLEAQNYGYTF. Supplemented by reference TRBV7-9 and TRBJ1-2, the full variable domain reads DTGVSQNPRHKITKRGQNVTFRCDPISEHNRLYWYRQTLGQGPEFLTYFQNEAQLEKSRLLSDRFSAERPKGSFSTLEIQRTEQGDSAMYLCASSLEAQNYGYTFGSGTRLTVV.

The chain's CDR3 is CASSSGTIRFF. As DNA, the CDR3 is TGTGCCAGCAGTTCGGGGACAATCCGTTTCTTT. The chain has TRBV6-5 and TRBJ1-1, with a weak D call TRBD1 (6 bases). The CDR3 is 11 amino acids. Looked up from germline, CDR1 is MNHEY and CDR2 is SVGAGI. Trimming shortened V by 4 bases and J by 13 bases, and 13 bases separated the two germline ends.

The chain is built from TRBV27 and TRBJ2-7, with 9 bases identical to TRBD1. The CDR3 length is 16 residues. The V and J ends lost 3 bases and 0 bases, in that order; junction bases with no gene match: 6. The germline CDR1 and CDR2 sequences are MNHEY and SMNVEV (reference sequence). DNA for the CDR3: TGTGCCAGCAGTTTGGGGGGACAGGGCTCCTCCTACGAGCAGTACTTC. Its translation: CASSLGGQGSSYEQYF.

The chain couples TRBV27 to TRBJ2-1; perhaps TRBD1 as D (5 bases). The ends were cut back, 3 bases at V and 4 bases at J, with 10 bases in the middle. CDR1 and CDR2 (germline): MNHEY, SMNVEV (reference sequence). This CDR3 is 14 amino acids long. This chain's CDR3 is CASSLTQGYNEQFF. The CDR3 coding sequence is TGTGCCAGCAGTTTGACTCAGGGATACAATGAGCAGTTCTTC.

The V and J genes are TRBV6-1 and TRBJ2-7, with D unclear. The V end lost 2 bases, the J end lost 5 bases, and 7 bases lay between the germline ends. The CDR3 has 12 amino acids. The germline V gene has CDR1 MNHNS and CDR2 SASEGT. The CDR3 is CASSETQNEQYF. CDR3 in DNA: TGTGCCAGCAGTGAAACGCAGAACGAGCAGTACTTC.

CDR3 region: CASSFAGTPGEKLFF. As DNA, the CDR3 is TGTGCCAGCAGCTTCGCCGGGACCCCTGGTGAAAAACTGTTTTTT. This rearrangement joins TRBV7-9 to TRBJ1-4, with D perhaps TRBD1 (5 bases). Between the trimmed V and J ends, which lost 3 bases and 7 bases, there was a span of 15 bases. This CDR3 has 15 amino acids. Germline V CDR1 and CDR2: SEHNR, FQNEAQ (reference sequence). Variable domain in full (rest from reference TRBV7-9 and TRBJ1-4): DTGVSQNPRHKITKRGQNVTFRCDPISEHNRLYWYRQTLGQGPEFLTYFQNEAQLEKSRLLSDRFSAERPKGSFSTLEIQRTEQGDSAMYLCASSFAGTPGEKLFFGSGTQLSVL.

V gene TRBV7-9 combines with J gene TRBJ2-7, with 9 bases identical to TRBD2. J lost 2 bases, V lost 1 base, and 0 bases had no gene match. The germline gives CDR1 SEHNR, CDR2 FQNEAQ (reference sequence). The CDR3 is 14 amino acids. CDR3 DNA: TGTGCCAGCAGCTTAGTAGCGGGGGCCTACGAGCAGTACTTC. It codes for CASSLVAGAYEQYF.

Of note for this clone: The junction departs from germline at one end; a sequencing error may be responsible. The chain employs TRBV11-2 and TRBJ2-2; weak D call: TRBD1 (6 bases). The CDR3 spans 15 residues. Germline V lookup: CDR1 SGHAT, CDR2 FQNNGV. CDR3 coding DNA: TGTGCCAGCAGCTTCAGGTCAGGGGACACCGGGGAGCCGTTTTTT. Protein product: CASSFRSGDTGEPFF.

The chain joins TRBV4-2 to TRBJ1-1; the match to TRBD1 covers 11 bases. The CDR3 is 16 amino acids. J was trimmed by 1 base and V by 5 bases; bases with no gene match: 6. Germline CDR1 is LGHNA and CDR2 is YNFKEQ. Here the CDR3 DNA reads TGTGCCAGCAGCGAAGGGACAGGGGGGGGGAACACTGAAGCTTTCTTT. Encoded protein: CASSEGTGGGNTEAFF.

This clone appeared once. The J gene is TRBJ1-1, the V gene TRBV6-5, with D perhaps matching TRBD1 (5 bases). The germline V gene encodes CDR1 MNHEY and CDR2 SVGAGI. Trimming stripped 2 bases from V and 4 bases from J, with 8 bases between. This CDR3 comprises 13 residues. CDR3 DNA sequence: TGTGCCAGCAGTTACAGTGGGGCCACTGAAGCTTTCTTT. This gives the protein CASSYSGATEAFF.

The genes are TRBV2 and TRBJ1-2, with D unresolved. Germline V gene sequence: CDR1 SNHLY, CDR2 FYNNEI. The V and J ends lost 0 bases and 7 bases respectively, with 6 bases between them. The CDR3 length is 12 residues. CDR3 sequence (DNA): TGTGCCAGCAGTGAAGCATACCTTGGCTACACCTTC. Encoded protein: CASSEAYLGYTF. Variable domain in full (rest from reference TRBV2 and TRBJ1-2): EPEVTQTPSHQVTQMGQEVILRCVPISNHLYFYWYRQILGQKVEFLVSFYNNEISEKSEIFDDQFSVERPDGSNFTLKIRSTKLEDSAMYFCASSEAYLGYTFGSGTRLTVV.

This chain connects TRBV5-8 to TRBJ2-4; 9 bases align to TRBD1. V was clipped by 3 bases and J by 3 bases; unmatched bases: 4. Germline-derived CDR1 and CDR2 are SGHTS and YDEGEE. This CDR3 contains 15 residues. In DNA form, the CDR3 reads TGTGCCAGCAGCTCCGGGACAGGGATCAAAAACATTCAGTACTTC. Protein sequence: CASSSGTGIKNIQYF.